A selection of T cell receptor beta chains follows, all from one sample in a study of siplizumab effects on memory and regulatory T cells. Assay: immunoSEQ multiplex PCR; the TCRdb copy retains only in-frame clones and omits some. Here the sample spans 90,000 to 130,000 clones, roughly 90% being singletons. What was sequenced was CD4+ T cells sorted from blood. These receptors were taken from a human donor in good health. The CDR3 runs from the conserved cysteine through the conserved F or W. D genes are given only for firm matches. Clone size is shown for a subset of rows, as once, few, many or a class of expanded clone.

CDR3 DNA	CDR3 protein	V gene	J gene	clone size	D gene
TGTGCCAGCAGCTTAAATCAGGGGCGTCCTGGAAACACCATATATTTT	CASSLNQGRPGNTIYF	TRBV7-2	TRBJ1-3	NA	NA
TGTGCCACCAGCAGTGGGAATTTTGCCCGAGAGCAGTACTTC	CATSSGNFAREQYF	TRBV15	TRBJ2-7	NA	NA
TGTGCCAGCTCACGACCGGTGGGGGGGATGCGTGTCACTGAAGCTTTCTTT	CASSRPVGGMRVTEAFF	TRBV18	TRBJ1-1	NA	NA
TGTGCCAGCAGCTCAAGAACAGGGTCACACTATGGCTACACCTTC	CASSSRTGSHYGYTF	TRBV7-8	TRBJ1-2	NA	NA
TGTGCCAGCAGTGGTGGACAGGGCGGCTACACCTTC	CASSGGQGGYTF	TRBV6-4	TRBJ1-2	NA	TRBD1
TGCAGCGGGGGCGGAGAGACCCAGTACTTC	CSGGGETQYF	TRBV29-1	TRBJ2-5	NA	NA
TGTGCCACCTACACGACCAATGAGCAGTTCTTC	CATYTTNEQFF	TRBV2	TRBJ2-1	NA	NA
TGTGCCAGCAGCTATAGCGGGGGTCATCAAGGGACCCAGTACTTC	CASSYSGGHQGTQYF	TRBV7-2	TRBJ2-5	NA	TRBD2
TGTGCCAGCAGTTTGTCCCCGAGGGAGCAGTACTTC	CASSLSPREQYF	TRBV28	TRBJ2-7	NA	NA
TGTGCCAGCAGCCTAAGGCCCCTCAGCGGGTGGATGGACGAGCAGTACTTC	CASSLRPLSGWMDEQYF	TRBV5-6	TRBJ2-7	NA	NA
TGCGCCAGCAGCCGCCCAATATCCCCGCGACAGGGGGGGTCCTACGAGCAGTACTTC	CASSRPISPRQGGSYEQYF	TRBV4-1	TRBJ2-7	NA	TRBD1
TGTGCCAGCAGCTTAGTAGGGGCTGAAGCTTTCTTT	CASSLVGAEAFF	TRBV7-2	TRBJ1-1	NA	NA
TGCGCCAGCAGCCCCCAGGGGACTAGCGGAAACAATGAGCAGTTCTTC	CASSPQGTSGNNEQFF	TRBV5-1	TRBJ2-1	NA	TRBD2
TGCGCCAGCAGCCAGCCCCAAAGCTACGAGCAGTACTTC	CASSQPQSYEQYF	TRBV4-1	TRBJ2-7	few	NA
TGTGCCAGCAGGCTCAGGGGGCCCCAAGAGACCCAGTACTTC	CASRLRGPQETQYF	TRBV28	TRBJ2-5	NA	TRBD1
TGTGCCAGCAGGACCATTGGGGTTGCCGAGCAGTACTTC	CASRTIGVAEQYF	TRBV6-1	TRBJ2-7	NA	NA
TGCGCCAGCAGTTTCTATGGAGATACGCAGTATTTT	CASSFYGDTQYF	TRBV5-1	TRBJ2-3	NA	NA
TGTGCCAGCATGGCGACAGGGGGATATCAGCCCCAGCATTTT	CASMATGGYQPQHF	TRBV2	TRBJ1-5	NA	TRBD1
TGTGCCAGCAGTTACAGGGTTACCGGGGAGCTGTTTTTT	CASSYRVTGELFF	TRBV5-8	TRBJ2-2	once	NA
TGTGCCAGCAGCCAAGTTAACTATGGCTACACCTTC	CASSQVNYGYTF	TRBV11-2	TRBJ1-2	NA	NA
TGTGCCAGCAGTCGGGGTGTGGGGGGGCTGGAAGAGACCCAGTACTTC	CASSRGVGGLEETQYF	TRBV4-2	TRBJ2-5	NA	NA
TGTGCCAGCTCACGCTACCAAGAGACCCAGTACTTC	CASSRYQETQYF	TRBV18	TRBJ2-5	NA	NA
TGTGCCAGCAGTGAAGCCTATAATTCACCCCTCCACTTT	CASSEAYNSPLHF	TRBV6-1	TRBJ1-6	NA	NA
TGTGCCAGCAGACCCGGGCCCAACACCGGGGAGCTGTTTTTT	CASRPGPNTGELFF	TRBV2	TRBJ2-2	once	NA
TGTGCCAGCAGTTGGGGCAGGATTCAAGAGACCCAGTACTTC	CASSWGRIQETQYF	TRBV6-5	TRBJ2-5	NA	NA
TGTGCCAGTAGGGTTAGCGGGAGCTCCTACGAGCAGTACTTC	CASRVSGSSYEQYF	TRBV19	TRBJ2-7	NA	TRBD2
TGTGCCAGCAATAGAAAGAGTTCGAACACCGGGGAGCTGTTTTTT	CASNRKSSNTGELFF	TRBV6-1	TRBJ2-2	NA	NA
TGTGCCACCGGTGGGCGAGGGCCCTACGAGCAGTACTTC	CATGGRGPYEQYF	TRBV7-9	TRBJ2-7	NA	NA
TGTGCCAGCAGGATCGGACAGTTTCTCTACGAGCAGTACTTC	CASRIGQFLYEQYF	TRBV5-5	TRBJ2-7	NA	NA
TGTGCCAGCAGCTTGCCACCGTCCTACGAGCAGTACTTC	CASSLPPSYEQYF	TRBV5-4	TRBJ2-7	NA	NA
TGTGCCAGCAGCCTGGGGGAGAGCTACGAGCAGTACTTC	CASSLGESYEQYF	TRBV11-3	TRBJ2-7	once	NA
TGTGCCAGCAGCTTAGATGGGTGGCGGGGGAATGACTATGGCTACACCTTC	CASSLDGWRGNDYGYTF	TRBV11-2	TRBJ1-2	NA	NA
TGTGCCAGTCAACAGGGTCCCGGGGAGCTGTTTTTT	CASQQGPGELFF	TRBV2	TRBJ2-2	NA	NA
TGTGCCAGCAGGGGACGGGGGAACACCGGGGAGCTGTTTTTT	CASRGRGNTGELFF	TRBV5-6	TRBJ2-2	NA	NA
TGTGCCAGCAGTGAAAGGGGGGGGAACACTGAAGCTTTCTTT	CASSERGGNTEAFF	TRBV6-1	TRBJ1-1	NA	NA
TGTGCCAGCAGCGCCGGAGGGGGGCAGGGGAGGGACGAGCAGTACTTC	CASSAGGGQGRDEQYF	TRBV9	TRBJ2-7	NA	NA
TGCGCCAGCAGCCCCGGGACTAGCGGGGGGGAAGAGCAGTTCTTC	CASSPGTSGGEEQFF	TRBV5-1	TRBJ2-1	NA	TRBD2
TGTGCCAGCAGGTCCCAGGGGGCCGCTACTAACTATGGCTACACCTTC	CASRSQGAATNYGYTF	TRBV13	TRBJ1-2	NA	TRBD1
TGTGCCAGCAGCAAACCAGGGCATGAGCAGTTCTTC	CASSKPGHEQFF	TRBV21-1	TRBJ2-1	NA	NA
TGTGCCAGTAGTATTCAGGATCCTGGGGCCAACGTCCTGACTTTC	CASSIQDPGANVLTF	TRBV19	TRBJ2-6	NA	NA
TGTGCCAGTAGTAACCGGCCAAAGGCAGATACGCAGTATTTT	CASSNRPKADTQYF	TRBV19	TRBJ2-3	NA	NA
TGTGCCAGCAGCCGCGGGAGGCCCCAAGGAAACACCATATATTTT	CASSRGRPQGNTIYF	TRBV6-5	TRBJ1-3	NA	NA
TGTGCCAGCAGCTTAGTACGACCTCAAAAAGAGACCCAGTACTTC	CASSLVRPQKETQYF	TRBV11-1	TRBJ2-5	once	NA
TGTGCCAGCAGCTTAGGGACAAGAAGAACCCAGTACTTC	CASSLGTRRTQYF	TRBV7-6	TRBJ2-5	NA	NA
TGTGCCAGCAGTGAAGCGGGACAGGCACACTATGGCTACACCTTC	CASSEAGQAHYGYTF	TRBV6-1	TRBJ1-2	NA	TRBD1
TGTGCCAGCAGTGAATATCGGGACAGGAACACCGGGGAGCTGTTTTTT	CASSEYRDRNTGELFF	TRBV25-1	TRBJ2-2	NA	TRBD1
TGTGCCAGCAGCTTGGGTGGTTTACGTTTCTACGAGCAGTACTTC	CASSLGGLRFYEQYF	TRBV5-6	TRBJ2-7	NA	NA
TGTGCTAGCAGCTTCGGCCCAGCGGGCACCGGGGAGCTGTTTTTT	CASSFGPAGTGELFF	TRBV7-7	TRBJ2-2	NA	NA
TGTGCCAGCAGTGTCCGGACAGTCCAAGAGACCCAGTACTTC	CASSVRTVQETQYF	TRBV6-1	TRBJ2-5	NA	NA
TGTGCCAGCAAAACAGGGGTGGTTTATGAAAAACTGTTTTTT	CASKTGVVYEKLFF	TRBV6-5	TRBJ1-4	NA	TRBD1
TGTGCCGCAAGCGGTCCGGGGGTGGAGACCCAGTACTTC	CAASGPGVETQYF	TRBV5-6	TRBJ2-5	NA	NA
TGTGCCAGCGGCTCCCGGGACAGTGTTAGCTACACCTTC	CASGSRDSVSYTF	TRBV6-6	TRBJ1-2	NA	TRBD1
TGTGCCAGCAGCTTGGCCGAGGGAAGGGTTCGGGAGACCCAGTACTTC	CASSLAEGRVRETQYF	TRBV5-4	TRBJ2-5	NA	NA
TGTGCCAGCAGCACCAGTGGGACAGGCCTCTTCTACGAGCAGTACTTC	CASSTSGTGLFYEQYF	TRBV5-5	TRBJ2-7	NA	TRBD1
TGTGCCAGCAGCTTAGTTAGGGCAGAGAGCTTC	CASSLVRAESF	TRBV11-3	TRBJ2-7	NA	NA
TGTGCCACCAGCAGAGATAGAGGCACCCAAGAGACCCAGTACTTC	CATSRDRGTQETQYF	TRBV15	TRBJ2-5	NA	NA
TGCGCCAGCAGCAATGACCCTACTTTGGAGACCCAGTACTTC	CASSNDPTLETQYF	TRBV5-1	TRBJ2-5	NA	NA
TGTGCCAGCAGTCCTGGACAGGGCTCAGGGAGCAATCAGCCCCAGCATTTT	CASSPGQGSGSNQPQHF	TRBV7-9	TRBJ1-5	NA	TRBD1
TGTGCTAGCAGCTTCACGGTACAAGAGACCCAGTACTTC	CASSFTVQETQYF	TRBV7-7	TRBJ2-5	NA	NA
TGTGCCAGCAGTACCTACAGGGGTGTGAACTATGGCTACACCTTC	CASSTYRGVNYGYTF	TRBV6-6	TRBJ1-2	once	TRBD1